This entry is about one T cell receptor beta chain. Its antigen is not identified. This CDR3 comprises 14 residues. CDR1 and CDR2 (germline): SGDLS, YYNGEE. With 2 bases clipped from V and 7 bases from J, the junction kept 5 bases outside the gene matches. The data are from a study of cytomegalovirus exposure and HLA in healthy donors. The PCR contained 60 Vbeta and 13 Jbeta primers. Method: immunoSEQ multiplex PCR; TCRdb's copy keeps in-frame clones and lacks some. The top ten hold about 2% of the sample, which has fewer than 150,000 clones, roughly three quarters seen once. Study-level findings and limits: In a later analysis, a genetic analysis reported fewer productive-TCR N-insertions in an Asian-associated ancestry cluster than the cohort average.

The V gene is TRBV9, the J gene TRBJ2-1, with TRBD1 identical over 8 bases. Sequenced input: PBMCs. The TCR comes from a man younger than 45 in good health and CMV-seronegative. Written as DNA, the CDR3 is TGTGCCAGCAGCGTGGCTACAGGGGGAAATGAGCAGTTCTTC. Translation gives CASSVATGGNEQFF.